The 28 T cell receptor beta chains presented below share a single source sample, sequenced in a study of graft-versus-host responses after intestinal transplantation. Generated by immunoSEQ multiplex PCR, the TCRdb table keeps only in-frame clones and is missing some. The sample has 70,000 to 75,000 clones, roughly nine tenths seen once; the top ten hold 2% to 3%. These receptors' targets are unknown. Sequencing used unstimulated CD8+ T cells sorted from spleen or lymph node cells, obtained before intestinal transplant. All receptors come from a human donor who received an intestinal transplant.

The chain has TRBV27 and TRBJ2-4; 8 nucleotides line up with TRBD1. V gave up 2 bases and J gave up 6 bases; unmatched junction bases: 3. CDR1 is MNHEY, CDR2 SMNVEV, per germline (reference sequence). The CDR3 is made up of 14 amino acids. The CDR3 nucleotides are TGTGCCAGCAGTTTAAAAGGACAGGGAAACATTCAGTACTTC. This translates into CASSLKGQGNIQYF.

The gene calls are TRBV6-5 and TRBJ1-3, with a tentative D call TRBD1 (6 bases). Between the trimmed V and J ends, which lost 5 bases and 5 bases, there was a span of 10 bases. The CDR3 consists of 13 residues. Germline CDR1 and CDR2: MNHEY and SVGAGI. CDR3 amino acids: CASSPRGRNTIYF. CDR3 in DNA: TGTGCCAGCAGTCCGAGGGGGAGAAACACCATATATTTT.

The V gene is TRBV28, the J gene TRBJ1-2; a possible D gene is TRBD1 (6 bases). V was shortened by 5 bases and J by 6 bases, with 13 bases between the two germline ends. CDR1 is MDHEN, CDR2 SYDVKM, per germline. This CDR3 region has 13 residues. The CDR3 loop is CASSLWGGDGYTF. The DNA for the CDR3 is TGTGCCAGCAGTCTCTGGGGGGGCGATGGCTACACCTTC.

The V gene is TRBV6-6, the J gene TRBJ2-3; 9 bases align to TRBD2. V shed 6 bases and J 6 bases; nucleotides not matched to a gene: 7. The germline V gene has CDR1 MNHNY and CDR2 SVGAGI (reference sequence). The CDR3 has 14 amino acids. CDR3 in DNA: TGTGCCAGCAGCGAGCGGGGGGCGGGGGATACGCAGTATTTT. This sequence encodes CASSERGAGDTQYF.

The rearrangement uses TRBV6-1 and TRBJ2-3, with TRBD1 matching 8 bases. This CDR3 has 15 amino acids. After removal of 8 bases from V and 4 bases from J, the junction contained 11 bases not matched to a gene. Germline loops: CDR1 MNHNS, CDR2 SASEGT. The CDR3 DNA sequence: TGTGCCAGCGACGTTGACAGGGGAGGACCAGATACGCAGTATTTT. As protein: CASDVDRGGPDTQYF.

This clone has a handful of counts. This chain uses TRBV7-8 with TRBJ1-4; no clear D. Trimming stripped 1 base from V and 15 bases from J, with 15 bases between. This CDR3 has 13 residues. Germline values: CDR1 SGHVS, CDR2 FQNEAQ. The CDR3 loop is CASSLVPREKVFF. The DNA for the CDR3 is TGTGCCAGCAGCTTAGTTCCGCGGGAGAAAGTGTTTTTT.

This clone appeared a single time. J is TRBJ2-3 and V is TRBV4-1, with D unclear. With 8 bases removed from V and 6 bases from J, the gap between germline ends came to 12 bases. In germline, CDR1 is MGHRA, CDR2 YSYEKL. The CDR3 totals 12 residues. CDR3 in DNA: TGCGCCAGCTCCGGAGTTGTGGATACGCAGTATTTT. Translation gives CASSGVVDTQYF.

The chain employs TRBV28 and TRBJ2-7, with D possibly matching TRBD1 (5 bases). In germline, CDR1 is MDHEN, CDR2 SYDVKM. The CDR3 has 14 residues. The germline V and J ends were trimmed by 4 bases and 0 bases, with 10 bases remaining between them. The CDR3, as DNA: TGTGCCAGCAGTTCATACAGGAGCTCCTACGAGCAGTACTTC. It encodes CASSSYRSSYEQYF.

The rearrangement joins TRBV11-2 to TRBJ2-7; 10 bases line up with TRBD1. Germline CDR1 is SGHAT and CDR2 is FQNNGV. This CDR3 has 16 residues. V shed 0 bases, J shed 5 bases, and the junction held 7 bases outside the gene matches. CDR3 sequence reads: CASSLDLDRGRDEQYF. DNA for the CDR3: TGTGCCAGCAGCTTAGATCTAGACAGGGGGCGCGACGAGCAGTACTTC. The full variable domain, with the rest looked up from reference TRBV11-2 and TRBJ2-7, is EAGVAQSPRYKIIEKRQSVAFWCNPISGHATLYWYQQILGQGPKLLIQFQNNGVVDDSQLPKDRFSAERLKGVDSTLKIQPAKLEDSAVYLCASSLDLDRGRDEQYFGPGTRLTVT.

V gene TRBV6-5 combines with J gene TRBJ2-2; 8 nucleotides line up with TRBD1. Per germline, CDR1 MNHEY and CDR2 SVGAGI. CDR3 length: 15 residues. J was trimmed by 3 bases and V by 4 bases; bases with no gene match: 4. As DNA, the CDR3 is TGTGCCAGCAGTTGGACAGGGACGGACACCGGGGAGCTGTTTTTT. Translating gives CASSWTGTDTGELFF.

The chain has TRBV4-1 and TRBJ1-4, with 7 bases matching TRBD1. The CDR3 has 16 residues. Germline lookup yields CDR1 MGHRA and CDR2 YSYEKL. V lost 2 bases to trimming and J lost 8 bases; unmatched junction nucleotides: 11. The CDR3: CASSQPAGRDSEKLFF. The CDR3 nucleotides are TGCGCCAGCAGCCAACCGGCGGGCAGGGACAGCGAAAAACTGTTTTTT.

In this sample, this clone turned up once. The chain carries TRBV9 and TRBJ2-1; TRBD1 is a possible D gene (6 bases). Trimming shortened V by 6 bases and J by 9 bases, and 13 bases separated the two germline ends. Looked up from germline, CDR1 is SGDLS and CDR2 is YYNGEE. The CDR3 consists of 12 residues. This CDR3 is CASNGGLGEQFF. The CDR3 DNA reads as TGTGCCAGCAATGGGGGCCTGGGTGAGCAGTTCTTC.

The J gene is TRBJ2-7, the V gene TRBV10-2; D is ambiguous. There are 13 residues in the CDR3. Trimming shortened V by 2 bases and J by 0 bases, and 5 bases separated the two germline ends. Germline V CDR1 and CDR2: WSHSY, SAAADI. Here the CDR3 DNA reads TGCGCCAGCAGTGAGGATAGCTCCTACGAGCAGTACTTC. Protein product: CASSEDSSYEQYF.

J is TRBJ2-7 and V is TRBV5-1; maybe TRBD1 (5 bases). The V gene's germline CDR1 is SGHRS and CDR2 YFSETQ. The CDR3 covers 13 residues. The V and J ends lost 4 bases and 1 base respectively, with 9 bases between them. The CDR3 spells CASSPPGSYEQYF. In DNA form, the CDR3 reads TGCGCCAGCAGCCCCCCAGGGTCCTACGAGCAGTACTTC.

Only one count was recorded for this clone. The V call is TRBV19, the J call TRBJ2-7, with D perhaps TRBD2 (5 bases). Trimming removed 0 bases from V and 0 bases from J, with 12 bases in between. This CDR3 has 16 amino acids. CDR1 and CDR2 from the germline V gene are LNHDA and SQIVND (reference sequence). This CDR3 reads CASSIEGGRSSYEQYF. The CDR3 nucleotides are TGTGCCAGTAGTATAGAAGGAGGCAGGAGCTCCTACGAGCAGTACTTC.

The chain carries TRBV7-8 and TRBJ1-4; 8 bases align to TRBD1. There are 14 residues in the CDR3. Trimming at V came to 5 bases and at J to 8 bases, leaving 7 bases not matched to a gene. Germline V gene sequence: CDR1 SGHVS, CDR2 FQNEAQ. CDR3 residues: CASSPQGAHEKLFF. Here the CDR3 DNA reads TGTGCCAGCAGCCCTCAGGGGGCGCACGAAAAACTGTTTTTT.

This clone was picked up one time. This chain uses TRBV2 with TRBJ2-3; 13 bases agree with TRBD2. V gave up 6 bases and J gave up 0 bases; unmatched junction bases: 6. The germline gives CDR1 SNHLY, CDR2 FYNNEI. The CDR3 sequence is 17 residues long. Written as DNA, the CDR3 is TGTGCCAGCAGGATTACTAGCGGGAGGGTGAGCACAGATACGCAGTATTTT. It specifies CASRITSGRVSTDTQYF.

The chain combines TRBV28 with TRBJ1-1; D gene ambiguous. The V end was cut by 2 bases, the J end by 7 bases, with 20 bases between. This CDR3 has 16 amino acids. From germline, CDR1 is MDHEN and CDR2 SYDVKM. CDR3 protein: CASSLGSFEGLYEAFF. DNA for the CDR3: TGTGCCAGCAGTTTAGGATCTTTTGAGGGTTTATATGAAGCTTTCTTT.

The V call is TRBV27, the J call TRBJ1-2; TRBD1 is a possible D gene (5 bases). Germline V lookup: CDR1 MNHEY, CDR2 SMNVEV (reference sequence). With 2 bases removed from V and 2 bases from J, the gap between germline ends came to 12 bases. This CDR3 is 15 amino acids long. CDR3 DNA: TGTGCCAGCAGTTTAGCGGGGGGGTCAAACTATGGCTACACCTTC. Translation: CASSLAGGSNYGYTF.

The chain couples TRBV19 to TRBJ2-7, with 7 bases that match TRBD1. V gave up 4 bases and J gave up 0 bases; unmatched junction bases: 0. CDR1 is LNHDA and CDR2 is SQIVND in the germline V gene (reference sequence). The CDR3 is 13 amino acids. In DNA form, the CDR3 reads TGTGCCAGTAGTACAGGGGGCTCCTACGAGCAGTACTTC. This gives the protein CASSTGGSYEQYF.

This clone was recorded only once. The V call is TRBV19, the J call TRBJ2-2, with a possible D match to TRBD1 (6 bases). Germline V gives CDR1 LNHDA, CDR2 SQIVND (reference sequence). Trimming stripped 5 bases from V and 3 bases from J, with 13 bases between. The CDR3 has 15 amino acids. The CDR3 DNA is TGTGCCAGTAGTGCCAACAGGGAATACACCGGGGAGCTGTTTTTT. Translating it yields CASSANREYTGELFF.

By sample share, this clone is medium-sized (0.01 to 0.1%). The V gene is TRBV28, the J gene TRBJ1-4, with 7 bases that match TRBD1. The V segment lost 5 bases and the J segment 7 bases; nucleotides outside the gene matches: 7. This CDR3 region has 14 residues. Germline V gene sequence: CDR1 MDHEN, CDR2 SYDVKM. The DNA for the CDR3 is TGTGCCAGCAGTCCAGGGGGTTGGGTTGAAAAACTGTTTTTT. Translated: CASSPGGWVEKLFF.

The chain recombines TRBV18 with TRBJ2-7; TRBD1 might be the D (6 bases). The CDR3 has 12 residues. Between the trimmed V and J ends, which lost 0 bases and 9 bases, there was a span of 9 bases. Per the germline V gene, CDR1 is KGHSH and CDR2 is LQKENI. The CDR3 sequence: CASSPPGGRQYF. The DNA for the CDR3 is TGTGCCAGCTCACCACCAGGGGGAAGGCAGTACTTC.

J is TRBJ1-1 and V is TRBV5-6, with 8 bases lining up with TRBD1. V dropped 2 bases and J dropped 5; count of bases not matched to a gene: 5. Looked up from germline, CDR1 is SGHDT and CDR2 is YYEEEE. The CDR3 is 14 residues long. Here the CDR3 reads CASSLQGERTEAFF. CDR3 DNA sequence: TGTGCCAGCAGCTTACAGGGGGAAAGGACTGAAGCTTTCTTT.

The rearrangement uses TRBV27 and TRBJ2-7, with 7 nucleotides matching TRBD2. Germline V CDR1 and CDR2: MNHEY, SMNVEV (reference sequence). The CDR3 covers 15 residues. V lost 7 bases, J lost 4 bases, and 13 bases stayed unmatched. As DNA, the CDR3 is TGTGCCAGCATCTGGTATGGGCGGGAGTTGTACGAGCAGTACTTC. Encoded protein: CASIWYGRELYEQYF.

The rearrangement links TRBV28 to TRBJ2-7, with D maybe TRBD2 (6 bases). The germline V gene encodes CDR1 MDHEN and CDR2 SYDVKM. Trimming left V 4 bases short and J 5 bases short, with 15 bases between. There are 14 residues in the CDR3. The CDR3 sequence: CASSWDWVFHEQYF. CDR3 DNA: TGTGCCAGCAGTTGGGACTGGGTATTCCACGAGCAGTACTTC.

The chain is built from TRBV2 and TRBJ1-5; 9 bases are shared with TRBD1. The CDR3 contains 15 residues. Germline V gene lookup returns CDR1 SNHLY and CDR2 FYNNEI. J was trimmed by 6 bases and V by 1 base; bases with no gene match: 4. In DNA form, the CDR3 reads TGTGCCAGCAGTGAAGGACAGGGGGACCCTCAGCCCCAGCATTTT. Translating gives CASSEGQGDPQPQHF.

CDR3 sequence reads: CASSPDRGGREQYF. The CDR3 nucleotides are TGTGCCAGCAGCCCGGACAGGGGAGGGCGCGAGCAGTACTTC. The J gene is TRBJ2-7, the V gene TRBV5-5, with 9 nucleotides matching TRBD1. With 4 bases clipped from V and 6 bases from J, the junction kept 8 bases outside the gene matches. The germline gives CDR1 SGHKS, CDR2 YYEKEE (reference sequence). There are 14 residues in the CDR3.